These 12 T cell receptor beta chains came from one sample sequenced in a study of T cell responses to AZD1222 COVID-19 vaccine. The method was immunoSEQ multiplex PCR; TCRdb's version includes in-frame clones alone and lacks a portion of them. The repertoire holds 120,000 or so clones, with around 80% as singletons. The sample was peripheral blood, taken 28 days after the second AZD1222 dose. These receptors came from an adult who received the AZD1222 COVID-19 vaccine.

CDR3 in DNA: TGCAGCGTTAGTTTGGTACAAGAGACCCAGTACTTC. This encodes CSVSLVQETQYF. This chain uses TRBV29-1 with TRBJ2-5, with D hard to call. V lost 5 bases to trimming and J lost 2 bases, with 9 bases between them. The CDR3 is 12 residues long. CDR1 and CDR2 from the germline V gene are SQVTM and ANQGSEA.

This rearrangement joins TRBV3-1 (or the pseudogene TRBV3-2) to TRBJ1-2; D not certain. The V end was cut by 2 bases, the J end by 3 bases, with 4 bases between. Germline V gives CDR1 LGHDT, CDR2 YNNKEL (reference sequence). The CDR3 contains 12 residues. CDR3: CASSQRDYGYTF. In nucleotides, the CDR3 is TGTGCCAGCAGCCAACGGGACTATGGCTACACCTTC.

The chain has TRBV6-5 and TRBJ1-4; TRBD1 is a possible D gene (5 bases). This CDR3 has 15 amino acids. Germline values: CDR1 MNHEY, CDR2 SVGAGI. The ends were cut back, 8 bases at V and 3 bases at J, with 16 bases in the middle. The CDR3 protein is CASSGKGSANEKLFF. The CDR3 DNA follows: TGTGCCAGCTCCGGGAAGGGGTCGGCTAATGAAAAACTGTTTTTT.

The genes are TRBV5-4 and TRBJ2-1, with 14 bases that match TRBD2. CDR3 length equals 16 residues. Germline assignment: CDR1 SGHNT and CDR2 YYREEE (reference sequence). Trimming at V came to 4 bases and at J to 5 bases, leaving 5 bases not matched to a gene. CDR3 nucleotides: TGTGCCAGCAGCGCCCTGACTAGCGGGGGGGACAATGAGCAGTTCTTC. Amino acids: CASSALTSGGDNEQFF.

The chain has TRBV7-8 and TRBJ2-3; 13 bases are a match to TRBD2. The CDR3 is made up of 20 amino acids. The V gene's germline CDR1 is SGHVS and CDR2 FQNEAQ. V dropped 2 bases and J dropped 0; count of bases not matched to a gene: 11. The CDR3 region is CASSLPQGLAGTSSTDTQYF. The CDR3 nucleotides read TGTGCCAGCAGCTTACCCCAGGGACTAGCGGGGACTTCTAGCACAGATACGCAGTATTTT.

The rearrangement joins TRBV9 to TRBJ1-5; no definite D call. The V gene lost 3 bases and the J gene lost 5 bases, with 15 bases spanning the gap. The CDR3 extends over 15 amino acids. The V gene's germline CDR1 is SGDLS and CDR2 YYNGEE. The CDR3 is CASSDNGAEHQPQHF. Here the CDR3 DNA reads TGTGCCAGCAGCGACAATGGCGCAGAACATCAGCCCCAGCATTTT.

For this clone: Compared with germline, one end of the junction differs, possibly owing to a read error. CDR3 protein: CASSLRGRETQYF. In DNA form, the CDR3 reads TGTGCTAGCAGCTTACGGGGTAGGGAGACCCAGTACTTC. The V call is TRBV7-7, the J call TRBJ2-5; D is perhaps TRBD2 (5 bases). CDR3 length: 13 amino acids. Germline V gives CDR1 SSHAT, CDR2 FNYEAQ (reference sequence).

The V call is TRBV29-1, the J call TRBJ2-3; 12 bases map to TRBD1. Germline V lookup: CDR1 SQVTM, CDR2 ANQGSEA. V trimming: 7 bases; J trimming: 2 bases; junction bases outside the gene matches: 7. The length of the CDR3 is 15 residues. CDR3 coding DNA: TGCAGCGGTACCGGGACAGGGGGCCTCACAGATACGCAGTATTTT. Translated: CSGTGTGGLTDTQYF.

This rearrangement joins TRBV5-8 to TRBJ2-2, with D maybe TRBD1 (6 bases). Germline assignment: CDR1 SGHTS and CDR2 YDEGEE. The ends were cut back, 2 bases at V and 4 bases at J, with 12 bases in the middle. The CDR3 is made up of 15 amino acids. The CDR3 is CASSFRGGVTGELFF. The CDR3 DNA is TGTGCCAGCAGCTTTCGTGGGGGCGTCACCGGGGAGCTGTTTTTT. The full variable domain, with the rest looked up from reference TRBV5-8 and TRBJ2-2, is EAGVTQSPTHLIKTRGQQATLRCSPISGHTSVYWYQQALGLGLQFLLWYDEGEERNRGNFPPRFSGRQFPNYSSELNVNALELEDSALYLCASSFRGGVTGELFFGEGSRLTVL.

The chain joins TRBV3-1 (or the pseudogene TRBV3-2) to TRBJ1-1; D remains unclear. This CDR3 has 14 residues. With 5 bases removed from V and 6 bases from J, the gap between germline ends came to 16 bases. Germline V gives CDR1 LGHDT, CDR2 YNNKEL (reference sequence). The CDR3 bases are TGTGCCAGCAGCTTTAAGACACCACTGGCTGAAGCTTTCTTT. It specifies CASSFKTPLAEAFF.

The J gene is TRBJ2-2, the V gene TRBV15; TRBD1 matches 7 bases. V trimming: 0 bases; J trimming: 6 bases; junction bases outside the gene matches: 7. This CDR3 has 16 residues. Germline values: CDR1 LNHNV, CDR2 YYDKDF (reference sequence). The CDR3 here is CATSRDATGKAGELFF. The CDR3, as DNA: TGTGCCACCAGCAGAGATGCGACAGGGAAGGCCGGGGAGCTGTTTTTT. Full variable domain (remainder filled in from reference TRBV15 and TRBJ2-2): DAMVIQNPRYQVTQFGKPVTLSCSQTLNHNVMYWYQQKSSQAPKLLFHYYDKDFNNEADTPDNFQSRRPNTSFCFLDIRSPGLGDTAMYLCATSRDATGKAGELFFGEGSRLTVL.

V usage is TRBV10-2 and J usage is TRBJ1-3; D unclear. Germline CDR1 and CDR2: WSHSY and SAAADI. Trimming left V 3 bases short and J 4 bases short, with 7 bases between. The CDR3 runs to 13 residues. The CDR3 protein is CASSDTNGNTIYF. The CDR3 region has the DNA TGCGCCAGCAGTGATACCAACGGAAACACCATATATTTT.